This is a list of T cell receptor beta chains from one sample in a study of Ad26.COV2.S vaccination and SARS-CoV-2 variants. Libraries were prepared by immunoSEQ multiplex PCR; TCRdb keeps only in-frame clonotypes and omits some of them. The sample has 400,000 to 500,000 clones; roughly 90% are singletons. The sequencing here drew on peripheral blood, taken in a trial of Ad26.COV2.S vaccine versus placebo. Every receptor here comes from a person between 18 and 59 years old who received the Ad26.COV2.S COVID-19 vaccine or a placebo. Both conserved end residues are part of each CDR3. The D gene is left open where the match is weak. Rows give clone size only sometimes, using once, few, many, or a class for an expanded clone.

>TRBV16|12|many|-|TRBJ1-1
TGTGCCAGCAGCCAAGTAATTTCGGAAGCTTTCTTT
CASSQVISEAFF
>TRBV4-3|17|-|-|TRBJ2-6
TGCGCCAGCAGCCCGACAGAGGAGCGCTCTGGGGCCAACGTCCTGACTTTC
CASSPTEERSGANVLTF
>TRBV5-1|15|-|-|TRBJ2-2
TGCGCCAGCAGGACAGGGACTTTTAACACCGGGGAGCTGTTTTTT
CASRTGTFNTGELFF
>TRBV19|16|once|-|TRBJ1-6
TGTGCCAGTAGTATGTCGGCAGGGACCTATAATTCACCCCTCCACTTT
CASSMSAGTYNSPLHF
>TRBV27|12|-|-|TRBJ2-3
TGTGCCACCCGGATTTCGGGGTATACGCAGTATTTT
CATRISGYTQYF
>TRBV5-8|14|-|-|TRBJ2-5
TGTGCCAGCAGCTTGACAGTACCTCAAGAGACCCAGTACTTC
CASSLTVPQETQYF
>TRBV15|19|-|-|TRBJ1-1
TGTGCCACCAGCAGAGATAAAGGGCCAACAGGGCGCATGAACACTGAAGCTTTCTTT
CATSRDKGPTGRMNTEAFF
>TRBV7-9|15|-|TRBD1|TRBJ2-7
TGTGCCAGCAGCCACAGTGATACAGGGGGGTACGAGCAGTACTTC
CASSHSDTGGYEQYF
>TRBV11-2|16|-|-|TRBJ1-4
TGTGCCAGCAGCTCTCCACTCGAGGGGACTAATGAAAAACTGTTTTTT
CASSSPLEGTNEKLFF
>TRBV7-9|15|-|TRBD1|TRBJ2-2
TGTGCCAGCAGCCCCTGGACAGGGGGGACCGGGGAGCTGTTTTTT
CASSPWTGGTGELFF
>TRBV16|16|-|-|TRBJ1-5
TGTGCCAGCAGCCAATCGGCAGATTCCGGCAATCAGCCCCAGCATTTT
CASSQSADSGNQPQHF
>TRBV28|15|few|TRBD1|TRBJ1-5
TGTGCCAGCAGCCAACGACAGGGGGGGGACCAGCCCCAGCATTTT
CASSQRQGGDQPQHF
>TRBV7-2|14|-|TRBD1|TRBJ2-2
TGTGCCAGCAGCTTCAACAGGGGGACCGGGGAGCTGTTTTTT
CASSFNRGTGELFF
>TRBV28|15|-|-|TRBJ2-7
TGTGCCAGCAGTTTAGGGGGGCAGGGCGTCGACGAGCAGTACTTC
CASSLGGQGVDEQYF
>TRBV6-4|15|-|-|TRBJ2-3
TGTGCCAGCAGTGATGGGGGGGGGCCTGCAGATACGCAGTATTTT
CASSDGGGPADTQYF
>TRBV7-9|15|-|-|TRBJ1-5
TGTGCCAGCAGCGCGGGGGACCAGGGCAATCAGCCCCAGCATTTT
CASSAGDQGNQPQHF
>TRBV4-3|15|-|TRBD2|TRBJ2-7
TGCGCCAGCAGCCAAGATCTAGCGGGAAGCTACGAGCAGTACTTC
CASSQDLAGSYEQYF
>TRBV10-2|17|-|TRBD1|TRBJ1-1
TGCGCCAGCAGTGAGGGCCTTGGACAGGGAAGGAACACTGAAGCTTTCTTT
CASSEGLGQGRNTEAFF
>TRBV5-6|15|-|-|TRBJ1-4
TGTGCCAGCAGCTCCCCCGGGGACACCAATGAAAAACTGTTTTTT
CASSSPGDTNEKLFF
>TRBV6-1|15|-|-|TRBJ2-7
TGTGCCAGCAGTGATCGGCGGGGTGCCTCCTACGAGCAGTACTTC
CASSDRRGASYEQYF
>TRBV7-2|15|-|TRBD1|TRBJ1-3
TGTGCCAGCAGCTTAAGGGACAGGCGAGGAAACACCATATATTTT
CASSLRDRRGNTIYF
>TRBV6-2/TRBV6-3|15|-|-|TRBJ2-7
TGTGCCAGCAGTGATCGGACCGCTCCTAGCTACGAGCAGTACTTC
CASSDRTAPSYEQYF
>TRBV5-6|16|-|-|TRBJ2-7
TGTGCCAGCAGCCATCTAACAGGGAGCGGTTCCTACGAGCAGTACTTC
CASSHLTGSGSYEQYF
>TRBV7-3|16|-|TRBD2|TRBJ2-1
TGTGCCAGCAGCCCACTAGCGGGAGGAGCCTACAATGAGCAGTTCTTC
CASSPLAGGAYNEQFF
>TRBV10-2|11|-|-|TRBJ2-2
TGCGCCAGCCTGGAGGCCGGGGAGCTGTTTTTT
CASLEAGELFF
>TRBV29-1|11|-|TRBD2|TRBJ2-5
TGCGCCGATCGGGGGGGAGAGACCCAGTACTTC
CADRGGETQYF
>TRBV9|15|-|TRBD1|TRBJ2-1
TGTGCCAGCAGCGTAGCAGGACAGGGTTGGAATGAGCAGTTCTTC
CASSVAGQGWNEQFF
>TRBV7-3|13|-|-|TRBJ2-3
TGTGCCAGCAGCTCCACTAGGTCCGATACGCAGTATTTT
CASSSTRSDTQYF
>TRBV7-8|15|-|TRBD2|TRBJ2-3
TGTGCCAGCAGCTTAGGAGGACTAGCGGAAGATACGCAGTATTTT
CASSLGGLAEDTQYF
>TRBV30|13|-|TRBD1|TRBJ2-7
TGTGCCTGGAGTATCACAGGGGGAGACGAGCAGTACTTC
CAWSITGGDEQYF
>TRBV2|14|-|-|TRBJ1-2
TGTGCCAGCAGTGATCTTCCCAGGGACTATGGCTACACCTTC
CASSDLPRDYGYTF
>TRBV9|13|-|-|TRBJ2-7
TGTGCCAGCAGCGTAGGACAATCCTACGAGCAGTACTTC
CASSVGQSYEQYF
>TRBV4-3|15|-|-|TRBJ2-2
TGCGCCAGCAGCCAAATAAGGGGCGGCACCGGGGAGCTGTTTTTT
CASSQIRGGTGELFF
>TRBV27|13|-|-|TRBJ2-7
TGTGCCAGCAGTCACAGGGTCTCCTACGAGCAGTACTTC
CASSHRVSYEQYF
>TRBV11-2|15|-|-|TRBJ2-2
TGTGCCAGCAGCTTAGAAGGGGCAGGGACCGGGGAGCTGTTTTTT
CASSLEGAGTGELFF
>TRBV15|13|once|-|TRBJ2-7
TGTGCCACCAGCCGCGGGGTCCACTACGAGCAGTACTTC
CATSRGVHYEQYF
>TRBV19|16|-|-|TRBJ1-5
TGTGCCAGTAGTACCTGGTATCAGGGCGAGAGTCAGCCCCAGCATTTT
CASSTWYQGESQPQHF
>TRBV4-1|16|-|-|TRBJ2-7
TGCGCCAGCAGCCAAGAGCGCCAGGTTAAAGCCTACGAGCAGTACTTC
CASSQERQVKAYEQYF
>TRBV9|15|-|-|TRBJ1-3
TGTGCCAGCAGCGTAGAAGGTCGTCGCGGAAACACCATATATTTT
CASSVEGRRGNTIYF
>TRBV29-1|13|-|TRBD1|TRBJ2-1
TGCAGCGTTAAGACAGGGCCCTACAATGAGCAGTTCTTC
CSVKTGPYNEQFF
>TRBV6-5|13|-|-|TRBJ1-1
TGTGCCAGCAGTTGGTCGGGGAACACTGAAGCTTTCTTT
CASSWSGNTEAFF
>TRBV5-5|15|-|-|TRBJ1-4
TGTGCCAGCAGCCCCGGTGACTACCCATACGAAAAACTGTTTTTT
CASSPGDYPYEKLFF
>TRBV2|15|-|-|TRBJ1-2
TGTGCCAGCAGTGACGGTGGAGGGGCGCACTATGGCTACACCTTC
CASSDGGGAHYGYTF
>TRBV6-5|16|-|TRBD1|TRBJ1-2
TGTGCCAGCAGTTACACCCCGGACAGGGGGTGGTATGGCTACACCTTC
CASSYTPDRGWYGYTF
>TRBV6-6|14|-|-|TRBJ2-3
TGTGCCAGCAAGACATTCTCTAGCACAGATACGCAGTATTTT
CASKTFSSTDTQYF
>TRBV7-9|13|-|-|TRBJ1-3
TGTGCCAGCAGCTGGGCCCCTGAGAACACCATATATTTT
CASSWAPENTIYF
>TRBV13|15|-|TRBD2|TRBJ2-3
TGTGCCAGCAGCTTAGCTAGCGGAAGCACAGATACGCAGTATTTT
CASSLASGSTDTQYF
>TRBV11-2|13|-|-|TRBJ2-1
TGTGCCAGCAGCTTATGGGACAACAATGAGCAGTTCTTC
CASSLWDNNEQFF
>TRBV11-2|16|-|TRBD2|TRBJ2-5
TGTGCCAGCAGCTTAAGAGCGGGAGGGTTCCAAGAGACCCAGTACTTC
CASSLRAGGFQETQYF
>TRBV28|14|-|-|TRBJ2-7
TGTGCCAGCAGTTTGGGAAGGTCCTCTTACGAGCAGTACTTC
CASSLGRSSYEQYF
>TRBV30|13|-|-|TRBJ2-1
TGTGCCTGGAGTGGGCGGAATGGGGGGGCTTATTTCTTC
CAWSGRNGGAYFF
>TRBV7-2|14|-|-|TRBJ2-2
TGTGCCAGCAGGTTACAGCCGAACACCGGGGAGCTGTTTTTT
CASRLQPNTGELFF